This T cell receptor beta chain was recovered during a study of CD8+ T cells in alopecia areata. Study-wide background: Tofacitinib was taken orally by treated patients, and the dose was 5 to 10 mg twice daily. Study-wide results and caveats: Tissue-resident alphabeta T cells belonging to normal skin likewise get sequenced within scalp specimens.

Comment on this clone: The antigen is unknown.

Sequencing relied on a cDNA template that was reverse transcribed from extracted RNA. Sequenced by immunoSEQ multiplex PCR; TCRdb stores in-frame clones only, minus some. The repertoire holds under 250,000 clones, with approximately 61% as singletons. V lost 3 bases, J lost 4 bases, and 11 bases lay in between. The germline V gene encodes CDR1 GTSNPN and CDR2 SVGIG (reference sequence). This CDR3 is 13 amino acids long. V is TRBV30 and J is TRBJ2-3; D call uncertain. The sample here was CD4+ T cells sorted from blood, taken at week 0. This sequence was found in a human donor with alopecia areata. CDR3 amino acids: CAWSRPLSDTQYF. The CDR3 DNA is TGTGCCTGGAGCAGGCCACTCTCAGATACGCAGTATTTT. Full variable domain (rest looked up from reference TRBV30 and TRBJ2-3): SQTIHQWPATLVQPVGSPLSLECTVEGTSNPNLYWYRQAAGRGLQLLFYSVGIGQISSEVPQNLSASRPQDRQFILSSKKLLLSDSGFYLCAWSRPLSDTQYFGPGTRLTVL.